The clone carrying this T cell receptor (beta chain) was observed a handful of times. This sample is drawn from a study of cytomegalovirus exposure and HLA in healthy donors. After removal of 0 bases from V and 0 bases from J, the junction contained 8 bases not matched to a gene. The CDR3 sequence is 18 residues long. Germline-derived CDR1 and CDR2 are SGHTA and FQGTGA. Researchers ran the PCR with 60 Vbeta and 13 Jbeta primers. The repertoire was sequenced with immunoSEQ multiplex PCR; TCRdb's copy has only in-frame clones and lacks some. The sample lists roughly 200,000 clones, about 9% occurring once.

This clonotype originated in a woman in her 30s in good health and CMV-seropositive. The chain links TRBV7-3 to TRBJ2-3; 8 nucleotides agree with TRBD2. Sequenced material: PBMCs. As DNA, the CDR3 is TGTGCCAGCAGCTTAACCCCTACTAGCGGCCTTAGCACAGATACGCAGTATTTT. Residues: CASSLTPTSGLSTDTQYF.